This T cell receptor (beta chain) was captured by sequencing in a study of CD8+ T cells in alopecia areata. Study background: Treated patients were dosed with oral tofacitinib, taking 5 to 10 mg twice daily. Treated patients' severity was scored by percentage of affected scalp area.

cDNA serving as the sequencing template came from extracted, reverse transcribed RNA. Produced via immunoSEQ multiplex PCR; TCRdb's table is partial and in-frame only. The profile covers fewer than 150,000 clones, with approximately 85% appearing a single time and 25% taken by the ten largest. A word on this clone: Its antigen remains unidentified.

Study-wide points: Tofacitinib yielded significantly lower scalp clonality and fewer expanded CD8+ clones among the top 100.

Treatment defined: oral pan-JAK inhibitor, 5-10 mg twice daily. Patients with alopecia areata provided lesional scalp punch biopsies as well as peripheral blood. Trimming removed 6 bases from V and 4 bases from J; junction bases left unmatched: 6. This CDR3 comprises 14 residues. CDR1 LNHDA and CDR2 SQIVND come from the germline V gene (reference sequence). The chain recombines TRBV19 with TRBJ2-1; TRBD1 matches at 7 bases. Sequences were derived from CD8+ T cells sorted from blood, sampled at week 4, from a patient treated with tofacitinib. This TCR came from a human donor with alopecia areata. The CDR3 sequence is CASSSGTDYNEQFF. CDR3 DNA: TGTGCCAGTAGCTCCGGGACAGATTACAATGAGCAGTTCTTC.